This T cell receptor (beta chain) was retrieved from a study of control samples from healthy donors and cancer patients. Generated by immunoSEQ multiplex PCR, the TCRdb table keeps only in-frame clones and is missing some. Of fewer than 85,000 clones in the sample, 85% to 95% were seen once. Comment on this clone: Other nucleotide sequences from this sample produce the same CDR3.

This TCR was sampled from an older woman in good health. Sequences were obtained from blood.

CDR3 bases: TGTGCCAGCAGTTTAGGGGGGGTCTATGGCTACACCTTC. The encoded protein is CASSLGGVYGYTF. J is TRBJ1-2 and V is TRBV28, with D perhaps matching TRBD1 (5 bases). The CDR3 is 13 amino acids. V lost 2 bases to trimming and J lost 4 bases, with 8 bases between them. The V gene's germline CDR1 is MDHEN and CDR2 SYDVKM.